This entry concerns a single T cell receptor (beta chain). This specimen comes from a study of T cells in tuberculosis. The ends were cut back, 0 bases at V and 5 bases at J, with 13 bases in the middle. The CDR3 loop spans 15 amino acids. Germline V gene data show CDR1 as MRHNA and CDR2 as SNTAGT. Cells were sorted from thawed PBMC rested overnight and stained with GMM-loaded CD1B tetramer, viability dye and anti-CD3. The CD1B tetramers carried C32 glucose monomycolate purified from Rhodococcus equi. Notes on the study in general: Low-affinity CD1B-GMM tetramer-binding T cells may have been missed.

Sequencing used immunoSEQ multiplex PCR; TCRdb keeps in-frame clones, though not all of them. This sample has 85,000 to 90,000 clones, with more than 75% found just once. The chain recombines TRBV6-4 with TRBJ2-5; D is possibly TRBD1 (6 bases). Sequences were obtained from CD1b-GMM tetramer-negative cells sorted from PBMCs. The receptor was isolated from an adult woman with latent tuberculosis. The CDR3 nucleotides are TGTGCCAGCAGTGACTCGAGGGTAAGGGGGGAGACCCAGTACTTC. Its translation: CASSDSRVRGETQYF.